Presented here are 31 T cell receptor beta chains from one specimen sequenced in a study of regulatory T cells in long-lasting Graves disease. Time point here: newly diagnosed GD, antithyroid drugs for less than 3 months. PBMC-extracted RNA yielded the TCR library. In building TCR beta libraries, iRepertoire HTBI primers were used together with Arm-PCR of CDR3 regions. One entry per CDR3 protein, called by TCRdb with MiXCR from the multiplex PCR reads. The sample lists approximately 480,000 distinct CDR3 sequences, around 15% occurring once. These data were likewise used in another study, on T cells in Graves' hyperthyroidism and ophthalmopathy.

The sequenced sample was peripheral blood mononuclear cells (PBMCs), obtained at new diagnosis, from a patient treated with antithyroid drugs. These receptors all stem from a middle-aged man with Graves disease.

This clonotype was seen at least ten times. V and J are TRBV10-3 and TRBJ2-7, with 16 bases matching TRBD2. V gave up 6 bases and J gave up 5 bases; unmatched junction bases: 1. Germline V gene lookup returns CDR1 ENHRY and CDR2 SYGVKD. This CDR3 has 14 residues. The CDR3 is CAISGTSGRDEQYF. The CDR3 nucleotides are TGTGCCATCAGCGGGACTAGCGGGAGGGACGAGCAGTACTTC.

In this sample, this clonotype turned up a few times. This chain links TRBV10-2 with TRBJ2-1; D is perhaps TRBD1 (5 bases). V lost 5 bases and J 4 bases, leaving 6 bases between the germline ends. The germline CDR1 and CDR2 sequences are WSHSY and SAAADI. The CDR3 is 12 residues long. CDR3 nucleotide sequence: TGCGCCAGCAGTAACAGGTACAATGAGCAGTTCTTC. It codes for CASSNRYNEQFF.

At least ten counts were recorded for this clonotype. The chain couples TRBV20-1 to TRBJ2-1, with no clear D. Germline-derived CDR1 and CDR2 are DFQATT and SNEGSKA (reference sequence). The V and J ends lost 3 bases and 8 bases respectively, with 14 bases between them. CDR3 length: 13 residues. The CDR3 loop reads CSARAPSLDEQFF. The CDR3 region has the DNA TGCAGTGCTAGGGCGCCTAGTCTCGATGAGCAGTTCTTC.

The sample holds many counts of this clonotype. The J gene is TRBJ2-7, the V gene TRBV29-1, with 8 bases lining up with TRBD1. CDR3 length equals 11 residues. In germline, CDR1 is SQVTM, CDR2 ANQGSEA. With V trimmed by 7 bases and J by 3 bases, 2 bases remained unmatched. The CDR3 bases are TGCAGCGGCGGGACAGGCTACGAGCAGTACTTC. It encodes CSGGTGYEQYF.

Written as DNA, the CDR3 is TGTGCCAGCAGCCAAGCGGGACTAGCGGGAATAAATGAGCAGTTCTTC. Its protein product is CASSQAGLAGINEQFF. V gene TRBV14 combines with J gene TRBJ2-1, with TRBD2 matching over 13 bases. The CDR3 extends over 16 amino acids. V shed 1 base and J 7 bases; nucleotides not matched to a gene: 4. Germline lookup yields CDR1 SGHDN and CDR2 FVKESK.

This clonotype was detected many times. The chain couples TRBV5-1 to TRBJ2-3; D is perhaps TRBD2 (6 bases). The CDR3 has 14 amino acids. V lost 4 bases and J lost 0, with 9 bases in between. Looked up from germline, CDR1 is SGHRS and CDR2 is YFSETQ. The CDR3: CASSPGVSTDTQYF. CDR3 nucleotides: TGCGCCAGCAGCCCGGGAGTCAGCACAGATACGCAGTATTTT.

This clonotype occurred a few times. The V and J genes are TRBV12-3 or TRBV12-4 and TRBJ2-7; 9 positions agree with TRBD1. The CDR3 sequence is 15 residues long. V shed 5 bases, J shed 6 bases, and the junction held 11 bases outside the gene matches. CDR3 in DNA: TGTGCCAGCAGTCCTCCGGGACAGGGTCTGGCCGAGCAGTACTTC. It yields the protein CASSPPGQGLAEQYF.

The table lists this clonotype with many counts. The chain carries TRBV5-1 and TRBJ2-5; tentatively, D is TRBD2 (6 bases). Germline CDR1 reads SGHRS; CDR2 reads YFSETQ. V was shortened by 3 bases and J by 4 bases, with 16 bases between the two germline ends. CDR3 length: 15 amino acids. The CDR3 nucleotides read TGCGCCAGCAGCTCAACCGGGACTCGGGGAGAGACCCAGTACTTC. It specifies CASSSTGTRGETQYF.

Of note for this clonotype: Relative to the germline gene, one junction end is altered; a read error may explain this. The gene calls are TRBV7-8 and TRBJ1-3; 8 positions agree with TRBD1. The CDR3 length is 23 residues. Looked up from germline, CDR1 is SGHVS and CDR2 is FQNEAQ. DNA of the CDR3: TGTGCCAGCAGCTTAGCCCCGAAACATCAGGGGGCCGCGATGATCTGGGCTGGAAACGCCATATATTTT. This sequence encodes CASSLAPKHQGAAMIWAGNAIYF.

A remark on this clonotype: One end of the junction fails to match germline, which may point to a read error. The chain is built from TRBV6-2 or TRBV6-3 and TRBJ2-2; TRBD2 is a possible D gene (6 bases). CDR3 length: 16 amino acids. Germline V gives CDR1 MNHEY, CDR2 SVGEGT. CDR3 DNA sequence: TGTGCCAGCAGTTACGAGCGGGTTCTGAACACCGGGGAGCTGCTTTTT. Residues: CASSYERVLNTGELLF.

In this sample, this clonotype turned up many times. The chain has TRBV7-8 and TRBJ2-3; D might be TRBD2 (5 bases). Germline CDR1 SGHVS, CDR2 FQNEAQ. This CDR3 is built from 15 residues. V was clipped by 7 bases and J by 0 bases, with 14 bases between them. The CDR3 DNA reads as TGTGCCAGCACCCGTCTAGCAACTAGCACAGATACGCAGTATTTT. It yields the protein CASTRLATSTDTQYF.

This clonotype was detected ten times or more. This chain uses TRBV28 with TRBJ2-3, with D possibly TRBD2 on 6 matching bases. Trimming shortened V by 5 bases and J by 5 bases, and 17 bases separated the two germline ends. The CDR3 is made up of 15 amino acids. Per the germline V gene, CDR1 is MDHEN and CDR2 is SYDVKM. The CDR3 region is CASSPPWGVGDTQYF. CDR3 nucleotide sequence: TGTGCCAGCAGTCCCCCTTGGGGGGTAGGAGATACGCAGTATTTT.

In this sample, this clonotype turned up many times. The genes are TRBV13 and TRBJ2-5; 12 nucleotides match TRBD2. The CDR3 length is 16 residues. Germline CDR1 PRHDT, CDR2 FYEKMQ (reference sequence). The V gene end was trimmed by 2 bases and the J gene end by 5 bases; junction bases not matched to a gene: 6. CDR3 in amino acids: CASSLRTSGRQETQYF. CDR3 DNA: TGTGCCAGCAGCTTACGAACTAGCGGGAGGCAGGAGACCCAGTACTTC.

This clonotype has at least ten counts. The rearrangement joins TRBV15 to TRBJ2-3; no reliable D call. Germline CDR1 reads LNHNV; CDR2 reads YYDKDF (reference sequence). V was trimmed by 0 bases and J by 2 bases, leaving 15 bases between them. CDR3 size: 17 residues. CDR3 DNA sequence: TGTGCCACCAGCAGAGACAAGTCTCTCATCTTCACAGATACGCAGTATTTT. Its translation: CATSRDKSLIFTDTQYF.

This chain links TRBV11-2 with TRBJ2-1, with D perhaps matching TRBD2 (6 bases). V was pared by 4 bases and J by 3 bases, with 16 bases between. CDR1 and CDR2 (germline): SGHAT, FQNNGV. The CDR3 spans 16 residues. The CDR3 reads CASSYKRRAGYNEQFF. In nucleotides, the CDR3 is TGTGCCAGCAGCTATAAACGGAGGGCCGGCTACAATGAGCAGTTCTTC.

In its sample, this clonotype was seen many times. The J gene is TRBJ1-1, the V gene TRBV25-1, with unresolved D. V was clipped by 4 bases and J by 3 bases, with 12 bases between them. CDR1 is MGHDK and CDR2 is SYGVNS in the germline V gene. This CDR3 comprises 14 residues. The CDR3 loop reads CASSAWTGHTEAFF. CDR3 nucleotide sequence: TGTGCCAGCAGTGCCTGGACGGGTCACACTGAAGCTTTCTTT.

The chain employs TRBV3-1 and TRBJ2-1, with D tentatively TRBD2 (5 bases). Deletions cut 0 bases from V and 6 bases from J, with 12 bases between. This CDR3 contains 15 residues. Germline lookup yields CDR1 LGHDT and CDR2 YNNKEL (reference sequence). The CDR3 loop is CASSQESGKINEQFF. CDR3 nucleotide sequence: TGTGCCAGCAGCCAAGAGTCCGGGAAGATCAATGAGCAGTTCTTC.

This clonotype was seen ten or more times. The chain combines TRBV20-1 with TRBJ2-4; TRBD2 matches 9 bases. After removal of 3 bases from V and 8 bases from J, the junction contained 14 bases not matched to a gene. The CDR3 sequence is 16 residues long. Germline CDR1 DFQATT, CDR2 SNEGSKA (reference sequence). The DNA for the CDR3 is TGCAGTGCTAGCCCCACCGTGCTAGCGGGGAGGGACATTCAGTACTTC. Amino acid sequence: CSASPTVLAGRDIQYF.

This clonotype was recorded many times. The chain uses TRBV28 and TRBJ2-3; D gene unclear. The J call may be incorrect, as the DNA end agrees better with TRBJ2-7. The CDR3 extends over 12 amino acids. Per the germline V gene, CDR1 is MDHEN and CDR2 is SYDVKM. The CDR3 sequence: CASSLLRLEQYF. For the CDR3, the DNA is TGTGCCAGCAGTTTGCTGAGACTCGAGCAGTACTTC.

This clonotype was observed many times. The genes are TRBV2 and TRBJ1-2; D is perhaps TRBD1 (5 bases). CDR1 and CDR2 from the germline V gene are SNHLY and FYNNEI. This CDR3 region has 19 residues. The ends were cut back, 8 bases at V and 5 bases at J, with 33 bases in the middle. CDR3 bases: TGTGCCAGCTGGCACATTGGGGACCCTTCTTACGTCACCGTGTATGGCTACACCTTC. Its translation: CASWHIGDPSYVTVYGYTF.

This clonotype has a handful of counts. The chain is built from TRBV5-1 and TRBJ2-1, with D perhaps TRBD1 (5 bases). This CDR3 spans 17 amino acids. Trimming removed 0 bases from V and 2 bases from J, with 15 bases in between. Per the germline V gene, CDR1 is SGHRS and CDR2 is YFSETQ. The CDR3 reads CASSLGAGLSAYNEQFF. The CDR3 coding sequence is TGCGCCAGCAGCTTGGGGGCAGGGTTGTCGGCCTACAATGAGCAGTTCTTC.

This clonotype was observed many times. The genes are TRBV7-9 and TRBJ2-7; D not resolved. This CDR3 region has 15 residues. The V gene's germline CDR1 is SEHNR and CDR2 FQNEAQ (reference sequence). V was cut by 3 bases and J by 0 bases, with 12 bases left in between. The chain's CDR3 is CASSLVNKSSYEQYF. DNA for the CDR3: TGTGCCAGCAGCTTGGTTAACAAGAGCTCCTACGAGCAGTACTTC.

This clonotype was recorded many times. The chain has TRBV6-1 and TRBJ2-7; D might be TRBD1 (6 bases). Trimming cost V 3 bases and J 0 bases, with 9 bases left between them. CDR3 length equals 14 residues. Germline V CDR1 and CDR2: MNHNS, SASEGT. CDR3 residues: CASSELGGSYEQYF. CDR3 DNA sequence: TGTGCCAGCAGTGAGCTAGGGGGCTCCTACGAGCAGTACTTC.

This clonotype was counted between two and nine times. The rearrangement joins TRBV20-1 to TRBJ2-1; the match to TRBD2 covers 14 bases. Trimming at V came to 0 bases and at J to 1 base, leaving 8 bases not matched to a gene. The germline CDR1 and CDR2 sequences are DFQATT and SNEGSKA (reference sequence). The length of the CDR3 is 19 residues. As DNA, the CDR3 is TGCAGTGCTAGAGATTTGGGACTAGCGGGAGTTTTGTCCTACAATGAGCAGTTCTTC. This gives the protein CSARDLGLAGVLSYNEQFF.

This sequence joins TRBV27 and TRBJ1-1; no reliable D call. CDR1 and CDR2 from the germline V gene are MNHEY and SMNVEV (reference sequence). The V gene lost 6 bases and the J gene lost 7 bases, with 18 bases spanning the gap. CDR3 length: 14 residues. CDR3 region: CASSPTQTRFEAFF. CDR3 DNA sequence: TGTGCCAGCAGCCCCACCCAGACACGATTTGAAGCTTTCTTT.

The rearrangement uses TRBV5-6 and TRBJ2-1; TRBD2 agrees at 11 bases. Germline CDR1 and CDR2: SGHDT and YYEEEE. The CDR3 length is 14 residues. Trimming took 2 bases from V and 8 from J; bases not matched to a gene: 3. DNA for the CDR3: TGTGCCAGCAGCTTAATAGCGGGAGGGGATGAGCAGTTCTTC. It yields the protein CASSLIAGGDEQFF.

This clonotype showed up many times. The V and J genes are TRBV12-3 or TRBV12-4 and TRBJ2-2; no clear D. The germline V and J ends were trimmed by 6 bases and 2 bases, with 10 bases remaining between them. CDR3 size: 14 residues. The CDR3 bases are TGTGCCAGCAGATTGAGGCATAACACCGGGGAGCTGTTTTTT. Translating gives CASRLRHNTGELFF.

Only a few counts were recorded for this clonotype. The rearrangement uses TRBV15 and TRBJ2-7; weak D call: TRBD2 (5 bases). This CDR3 has 14 residues. Germline V gene sequence: CDR1 LNHNV, CDR2 YYDKDF (reference sequence). The germline V and J ends were trimmed by 0 bases and 6 bases, with 12 bases remaining between them. CDR3: CATSRDIQSGEQYF. The CDR3 DNA sequence: TGTGCCACCAGCAGAGATATCCAAAGCGGCGAGCAGTACTTC.

This clonotype was seen at least ten times. The chain is built from TRBV20-1 and TRBJ2-7; 10 bases agree with TRBD2. This CDR3 comprises 14 residues. The V gene end was trimmed by 6 bases and the J gene end by 0 bases; junction bases not matched to a gene: 5. Per the germline V gene, CDR1 is DFQATT and CDR2 is SNEGSKA (reference sequence). DNA for the CDR3: TGCAGTGCCCTAGCTAGCGGGAGCTCCTACGAGCAGTACTTC. Protein sequence: CSALASGSSYEQYF.

This sequence joins TRBV6-1 and TRBJ2-1; 9 bases fit TRBD2. Per the germline V gene, CDR1 is MNHNS and CDR2 is SASEGT. Unmatched junction bases numbered 7, after V lost 3 bases and J lost 4 bases. The CDR3 consists of 16 residues. This CDR3 is CASSDMLAGAYNEQFF. For the CDR3, the DNA is TGTGCCAGCAGTGATATGTTAGCGGGAGCGTACAATGAGCAGTTCTTC.

As DNA, the CDR3 is TGTGCCAGCAGCGTAGGCAGGGGCGCCGGGGAGCTGTTTTTT. This encodes CASSVGRGAGELFF. The J gene is TRBJ2-2, the V gene TRBV9, with a weak D call TRBD1 (6 bases). The CDR3 runs to 14 residues. V gave up 0 bases and J gave up 6 bases, with 9 bases separating them. CDR1 is SGDLS and CDR2 is YYNGEE in the germline V gene. The whole variable domain, remainder taken from reference TRBV9 and TRBJ2-2, is DSGVTQTPKHLITATGQRVTLRCSPRSGDLSVYWYQQSLDQGLQFLIQYYNGEERAKGNILERFSAQQFPDLHSELNLSSLELGDSALYFCASSVGRGAGELFFGEGSRLTVL.